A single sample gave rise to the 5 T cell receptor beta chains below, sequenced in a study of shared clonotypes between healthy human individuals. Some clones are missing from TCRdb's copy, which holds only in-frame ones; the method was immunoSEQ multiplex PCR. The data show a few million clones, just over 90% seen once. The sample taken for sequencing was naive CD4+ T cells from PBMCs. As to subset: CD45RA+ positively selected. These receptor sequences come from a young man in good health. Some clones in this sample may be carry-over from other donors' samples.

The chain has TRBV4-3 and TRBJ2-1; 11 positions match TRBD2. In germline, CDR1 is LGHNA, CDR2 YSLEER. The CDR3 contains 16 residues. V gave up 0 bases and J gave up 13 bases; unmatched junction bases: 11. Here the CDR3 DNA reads TGCGCCAGCAGCCAAGACTCGACTAGCGGGGTTCTTCGACAGTTCTTC. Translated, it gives CASSQDSTSGVLRQFF.

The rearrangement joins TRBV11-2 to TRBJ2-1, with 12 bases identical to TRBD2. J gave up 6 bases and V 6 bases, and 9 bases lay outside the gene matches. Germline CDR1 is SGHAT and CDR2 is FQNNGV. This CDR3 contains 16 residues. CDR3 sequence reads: CASRYQELAGGNEQFF. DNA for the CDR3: TGTGCCAGCAGATATCAGGAACTAGCGGGAGGCAATGAGCAGTTCTTC.

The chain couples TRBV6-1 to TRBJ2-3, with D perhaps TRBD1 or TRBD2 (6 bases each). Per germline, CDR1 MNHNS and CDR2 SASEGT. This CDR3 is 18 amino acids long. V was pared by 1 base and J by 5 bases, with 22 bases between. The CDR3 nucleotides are TGTGCCAGCAGTGAAGGTTACCCCACGGGGGCGCGAGGAGATACGCAGTATTTT. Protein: CASSEGYPTGARGDTQYF.

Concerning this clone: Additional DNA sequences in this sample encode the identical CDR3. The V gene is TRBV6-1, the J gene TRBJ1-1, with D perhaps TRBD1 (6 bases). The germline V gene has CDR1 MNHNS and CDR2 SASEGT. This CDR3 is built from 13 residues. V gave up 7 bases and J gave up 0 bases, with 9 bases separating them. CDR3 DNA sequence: TGTGCCAGCAAGGGACAATTGAACACTGAAGCTTTCTTT. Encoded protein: CASKGQLNTEAFF.

The CDR3 loop reads CASSLRPLAGASTDTQYF. The CDR3 DNA reads as TGTGCCAGCAGCTTACGCCCTCTAGCGGGGGCTAGCACAGATACGCAGTATTTT. This chain connects TRBV7-3 to TRBJ2-3; 10 nucleotides agree with TRBD2. Germline lookup yields CDR1 SGHTA and CDR2 FQGTGA. V lost 2 bases and J lost 0; bases outside the gene matches: 8. The CDR3 contains 18 residues.